These 16 T cell receptor beta chains share one sample of origin, sequenced in a study of T-cell memory formation after mild COVID-19. One entry per CDR3 protein, called by TCRdb with MiXCR from the 5' RACE reads. The sample has approximately 300,000 distinct CDR3 sequences, roughly 8.2% seen once. The specimen sequenced was PBMCs or a T cell subset sorted from them (not recorded which). These receptors all come from a man aged 18 to 30 who had mild COVID-19 (a few samples of this study predate the infection). Cell type and time point are not known.

The chain carries TRBV10-3 and TRBJ2-5, with no clear D. Trimming stripped 7 bases from V and 3 bases from J, with 12 bases between. The CDR3 consists of 13 residues. CDR1 and CDR2 from the germline V gene are ENHRY and SYGVKD. DNA of the CDR3: TGTGCCATCATGGCCGGGCGAGAAGAGACCCAGTACTTC. Encoded protein: CAIMAGREETQYF.

This clonotype has a count of ten or more. The V and J genes are TRBV6-6 and TRBJ2-3; D is perhaps TRBD2 (6 bases). CDR1 is MNHNY and CDR2 is SVGAGI in the germline V gene (reference sequence). The CDR3 has 13 amino acids. Trimming stripped 4 bases from V and 1 base from J, with 6 bases between. CDR3 loop: CASSWGGTDTQYF. In nucleotides, the CDR3 is TGTGCCAGCAGTTGGGGGGGCACAGATACGCAGTATTTT.

This clonotype was observed a handful of times. The genes are TRBV7-9 and TRBJ1-5; weak D call: TRBD1 (5 bases). Germline lookup yields CDR1 SEHNR and CDR2 FQNEAQ (reference sequence). This CDR3 region has 14 residues. The germline V and J ends were trimmed by 5 bases and 7 bases, with 15 bases remaining between them. The CDR3 sequence: CASSPLGGGQPQHF. The CDR3 nucleotides are TGTGCCAGCAGCCCCCTTGGGGGAGGCCAGCCCCAGCATTTT. Using reference TRBV7-9 and TRBJ1-5 for the parts outside the CDR3, the full variable domain is DTGVSQNPRHKITKRGQNVTFRCDPISEHNRLYWYRQTLGQGPEFLTYFQNEAQLEKSRLLSDRFSAERPKGSFSTLEIQRTEQGDSAMYLCASSPLGGGQPQHFGDGTRLSIL.

This clonotype was seen many times. The chain employs TRBV6-2 or TRBV6-3 and TRBJ2-5; tentatively, D is TRBD1 (6 bases). Trimming left V 2 bases short and J 3 bases short, with 13 bases between. Germline V gene sequence: CDR1 MNHEY, CDR2 SVGEGT. The CDR3 has 15 residues. CDR3 in DNA: TGTGCCAGCAGTTACCCCCGGACAGTCGAAGAGACCCAGTACTTC. Its protein is CASSYPRTVEETQYF.

The sample holds many counts of this clonotype. V is TRBV23-1 and J is TRBJ2-1, with D perhaps matching TRBD2 (7 bases). Being an ORF, TRBV23-1 has a function that is uncertain. Trimming stripped 6 bases from V and 0 bases from J, with 21 bases between. CDR3 size: 18 residues. The DNA of the CDR3 is TGCGCCAGCAGCCCGACGGGCGGGGGCCTAATCTCCTACAATGAGCAGTTCTTC. This gives the protein CASSPTGGGLISYNEQFF.

There are many counts of this clonotype. The CDR3 here is CASSLEVASSTDTQYF. As DNA, the CDR3 is TGCGCCAGCAGCTTGGAGGTGGCCTCTAGCACAGATACGCAGTATTTT. The chain recombines TRBV5-1 with TRBJ2-3; D ambiguous. The CDR3 extends over 16 amino acids. The V and J ends lost 0 bases and 0 bases respectively, with 11 bases between them. Germline CDR1 reads SGHRS; CDR2 reads YFSETQ.

This clonotype has ten or more counts. V is TRBV7-9 and J is TRBJ2-1; 10 nucleotides align to TRBD2. Per the germline V gene, CDR1 is SEHNR and CDR2 is FQNEAQ (reference sequence). Trimming at V came to 0 bases and at J to 4 bases, leaving 3 bases not matched to a gene. This CDR3 region has 16 residues. The CDR3 DNA reads as TGTGCCAGCAGCTTAGCCCTAGCGGGGGCGTACAATGAGCAGTTCTTC. This gives the protein CASSLALAGAYNEQFF.

This clonotype showed up just a few times. V is TRBV4-1 and J is TRBJ2-7; D gene uncertain. The CDR3 is made up of 13 amino acids. Trimming took off 1 base at V and 6 bases at J, with 10 bases between the two ends. Per the germline V gene, CDR1 is MGHRA and CDR2 is YSYEKL. The DNA of the CDR3 is TGCGCCAGCAGCCAAGGCGACAACCGCGAGCAGTACGTC. This sequence encodes CASSQGDNREQYV.

This clonotype has ten or more counts. CDR3: CASSELSGPGELFF. Here the CDR3 DNA reads TGCGCCAGCAGTGAACTATCGGGCCCCGGGGAGCTGTTTTTT. The rearrangement uses TRBV10-1 and TRBJ2-2; D call uncertain. Germline V gives CDR1 WNHNN, CDR2 SYGVQD (reference sequence). V was clipped by 3 bases and J by 6 bases, with 11 bases between them. The CDR3 totals 14 residues.

This clonotype was found many times. J is TRBJ1-1 and V is TRBV12-3 or TRBV12-4; D unclear. Trimming removed 3 bases at V and 8 bases at J, with 7 bases between. The CDR3 is 11 amino acids. CDR3 bases: TGTGCCAGCAGTTTCGGGGAGGAAGCTTTCTTT. This sequence encodes CASSFGEEAFF.

V usage is TRBV19 and J usage is TRBJ1-5; 10 nucleotides align to TRBD1. Trimming took 3 bases from V and 0 from J; bases not matched to a gene: 14. Per germline, CDR1 LNHDA and CDR2 SQIVND (reference sequence). The CDR3 runs to 20 residues. The CDR3 protein is CASSIGPGQGGLYSNQPQHF. CDR3 nucleotide sequence: TGTGCCAGTAGTATCGGTCCCGGACAGGGGGGCCTTTATAGCAATCAGCCCCAGCATTTT.

This clonotype occurred a few times. This chain connects TRBV7-8 to TRBJ2-3; D remains ambiguous. V was trimmed by 8 bases and J by 1 base, leaving 10 bases between them. The CDR3 length is 13 residues. Germline CDR1 is SGHVS and CDR2 is FQNEAQ. CDR3 sequence: CASEVTGTDTQYF. DNA of the CDR3: TGTGCCAGCGAGGTCACAGGCACAGATACGCAGTATTTT.

This chain joins TRBV28 and TRBJ2-5; the match to TRBD1 covers 10 bases. This CDR3 spans 15 amino acids. The junction had 8 bases not matched to a gene; V was cut back by 5 bases and J by 5 bases. Per the germline V gene, CDR1 is MDHEN and CDR2 is SYDVKM. Here the CDR3 reads CASSPTGQGGETQYF. For the CDR3, the DNA is TGTGCCAGCAGTCCTACCGGACAGGGGGGGGAGACCCAGTACTTC.

This rearrangement joins TRBV9 to TRBJ2-5; D is uncertain. This CDR3 is 14 amino acids long. Germline V CDR1 and CDR2: SGDLS, YYNGEE. V shed 3 bases and J shed 0 bases, with 9 bases lying between them. DNA of the CDR3: TGTGCCAGCAGCGCAATAAACAACCAAGAGACCCAGTACTTC. Amino acid sequence: CASSAINNQETQYF.

The chain employs TRBV5-1 and TRBJ2-2; 11 bases fit TRBD2. The CDR3 has 16 amino acids. Germline CDR1 SGHRS, CDR2 YFSETQ. V trimming: 3 bases; J trimming: 1 base; junction bases outside the gene matches: 2. The CDR3 DNA is TGCGCCAGCAGCTACGGGACTAGCGGGAACACCGGGGAGCTGTTTTTT. This sequence encodes CASSYGTSGNTGELFF.

In its sample, this clonotype was seen many times. The chain joins TRBV6-1 to TRBJ1-1, with D tentatively TRBD1 (5 bases). The CDR3 totals 14 residues. With 3 bases removed from V and 5 bases from J, the gap between germline ends came to 13 bases. Per germline, CDR1 MNHNS and CDR2 SASEGT. The CDR3 loop is CASSEGRGRTEAFF. CDR3 nucleotide sequence: TGTGCCAGCAGTGAGGGACGAGGTAGGACTGAAGCTTTCTTT.